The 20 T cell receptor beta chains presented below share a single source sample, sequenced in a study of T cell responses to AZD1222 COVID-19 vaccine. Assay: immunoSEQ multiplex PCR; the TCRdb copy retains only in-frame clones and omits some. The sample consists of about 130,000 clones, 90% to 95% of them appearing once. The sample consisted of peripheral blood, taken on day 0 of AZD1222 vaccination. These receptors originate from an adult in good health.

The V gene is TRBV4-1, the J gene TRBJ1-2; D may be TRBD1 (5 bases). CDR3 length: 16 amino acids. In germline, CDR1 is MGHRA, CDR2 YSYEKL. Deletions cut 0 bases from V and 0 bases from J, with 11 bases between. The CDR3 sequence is CASSQESRGPNYGYTF. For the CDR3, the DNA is TGCGCCAGCAGCCAAGAGAGTAGGGGACCTAACTATGGCTACACCTTC.

The CDR3 protein is CASSLNGFGYEQYF. CDR3 nucleotides: TGTGCCAGTAGTCTCAACGGGTTCGGCTACGAGCAGTACTTC. The chain recombines TRBV19 with TRBJ2-7; D is undetermined. The CDR3 sequence is 14 residues long. V dropped 5 bases and J dropped 3 bases, with 14 bases sitting between them. Germline V gene sequence: CDR1 LNHDA, CDR2 SQIVND (reference sequence). Together with reference TRBV19 and TRBJ2-7, the CDR3 gives the full variable domain: DGGITQSPKYLFRKEGQNVTLSCEQNLNHDAMYWYRQDPGQGLRLIYYSQIVNDFQKGDIAEGYSVSREKKESFPLTVTSAQKNPTAFYLCASSLNGFGYEQYFGPGTRLTVT.

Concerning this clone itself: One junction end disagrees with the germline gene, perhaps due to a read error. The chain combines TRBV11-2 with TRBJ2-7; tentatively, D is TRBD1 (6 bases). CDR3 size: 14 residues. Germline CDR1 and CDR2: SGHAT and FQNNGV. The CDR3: CASSQNTGSGRLDF. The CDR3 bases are TGTGCCAGCAGCCAAAATACAGGGTCTGGTAGGTTGGACTTC.

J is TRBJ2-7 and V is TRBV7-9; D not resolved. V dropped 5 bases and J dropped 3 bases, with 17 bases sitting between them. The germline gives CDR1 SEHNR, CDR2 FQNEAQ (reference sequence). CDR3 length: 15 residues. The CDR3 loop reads CASSPLGRPVYEQYF. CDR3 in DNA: TGTGCCAGCAGCCCTCTCGGGCGGCCAGTCTACGAGCAGTACTTC.

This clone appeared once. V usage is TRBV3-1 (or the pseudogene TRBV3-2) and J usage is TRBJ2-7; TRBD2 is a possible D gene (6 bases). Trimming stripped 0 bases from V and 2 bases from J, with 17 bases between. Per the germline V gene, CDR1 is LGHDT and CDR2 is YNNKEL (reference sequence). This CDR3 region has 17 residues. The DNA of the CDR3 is TGTGCCAGCAGCCAAGAACGAGCTCGGGGGTCACCCTACGAGCAGTACTTC. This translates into CASSQERARGSPYEQYF.

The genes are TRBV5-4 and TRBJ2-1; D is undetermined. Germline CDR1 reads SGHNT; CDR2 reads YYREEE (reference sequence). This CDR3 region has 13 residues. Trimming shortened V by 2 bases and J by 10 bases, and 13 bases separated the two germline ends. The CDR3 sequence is CASSLPSVVEQFF. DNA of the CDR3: TGTGCCAGCAGCTTACCCTCGGTAGTCGAGCAGTTCTTC. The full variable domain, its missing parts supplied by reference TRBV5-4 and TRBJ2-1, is ETGVTQSPTHLIKTRGQQVTLRCSSQSGHNTVSWYQQALGQGPQFIFQYYREEENGRGNFPPRFSGLQFPNYSSELNVNALELDDSALYLCASSLPSVVEQFFGPGTRLTVL.

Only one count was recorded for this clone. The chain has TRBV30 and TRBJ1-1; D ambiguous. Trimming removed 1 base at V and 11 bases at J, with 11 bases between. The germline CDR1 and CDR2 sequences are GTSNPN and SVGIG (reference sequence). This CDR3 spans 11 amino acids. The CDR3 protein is CAWSGGVGAFF. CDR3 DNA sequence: TGTGCCTGGAGTGGTGGGGTGGGGGCTTTCTTT.

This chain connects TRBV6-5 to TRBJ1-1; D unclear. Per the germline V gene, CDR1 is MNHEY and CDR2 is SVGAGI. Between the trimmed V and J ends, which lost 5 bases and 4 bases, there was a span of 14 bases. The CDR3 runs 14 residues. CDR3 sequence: CASSPGAASTEAFF. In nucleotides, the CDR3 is TGTGCCAGCAGTCCCGGTGCAGCCTCCACTGAAGCTTTCTTT.

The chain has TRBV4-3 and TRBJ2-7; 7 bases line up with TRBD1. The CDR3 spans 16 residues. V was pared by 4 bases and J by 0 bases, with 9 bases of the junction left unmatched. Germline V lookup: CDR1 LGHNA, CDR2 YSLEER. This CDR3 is CASSPDGRTGSYEQYF. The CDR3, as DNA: TGCGCCAGCAGCCCAGACGGACGGACAGGCTCCTACGAGCAGTACTTC.

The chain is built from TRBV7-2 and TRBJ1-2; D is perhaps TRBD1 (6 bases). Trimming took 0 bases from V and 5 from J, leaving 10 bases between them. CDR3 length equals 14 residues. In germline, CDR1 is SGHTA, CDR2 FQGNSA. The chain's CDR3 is CASSLARGGYGYTF. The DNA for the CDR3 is TGTGCCAGCAGCTTAGCGAGGGGGGGTTATGGCTACACCTTC.

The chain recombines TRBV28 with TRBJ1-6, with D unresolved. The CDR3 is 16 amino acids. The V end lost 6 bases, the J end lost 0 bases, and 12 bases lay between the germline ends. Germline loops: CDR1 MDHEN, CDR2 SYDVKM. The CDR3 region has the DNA TGTGCCAGCAGCCTATCGGGGAACTCCTATAATTCACCCCTCCACTTT. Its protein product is CASSLSGNSYNSPLHF. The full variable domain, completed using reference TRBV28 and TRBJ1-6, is DVKVTQSSRYLVKRTGEKVFLECVQDMDHENMFWYRQDPGLGLRLIYFSYDVKMKEKGDIPEGYSVSREKKERFSLILESASTNQTSMYLCASSLSGNSYNSPLHFGNGTRLTVT.

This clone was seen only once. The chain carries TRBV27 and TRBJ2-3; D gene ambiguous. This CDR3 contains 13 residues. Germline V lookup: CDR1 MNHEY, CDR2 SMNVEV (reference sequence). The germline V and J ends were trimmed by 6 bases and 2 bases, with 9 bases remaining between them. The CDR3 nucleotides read TGTGCCAGCAGCTTTGAGGTCACAGATACGCAGTATTTT. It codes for CASSFEVTDTQYF.

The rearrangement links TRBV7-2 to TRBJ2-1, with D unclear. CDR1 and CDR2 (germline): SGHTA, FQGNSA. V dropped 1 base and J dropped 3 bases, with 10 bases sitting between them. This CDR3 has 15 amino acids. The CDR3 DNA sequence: TGTGCCAGCAGCTTAGGAAGCTGGGACTACAATGAGCAGTTCTTC. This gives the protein CASSLGSWDYNEQFF.

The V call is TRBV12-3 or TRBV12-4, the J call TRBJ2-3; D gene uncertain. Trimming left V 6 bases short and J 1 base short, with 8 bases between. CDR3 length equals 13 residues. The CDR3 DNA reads TGTGCCAGCAGCCCCCGGGGCACAGATACGCAGTATTTT. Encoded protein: CASSPRGTDTQYF.

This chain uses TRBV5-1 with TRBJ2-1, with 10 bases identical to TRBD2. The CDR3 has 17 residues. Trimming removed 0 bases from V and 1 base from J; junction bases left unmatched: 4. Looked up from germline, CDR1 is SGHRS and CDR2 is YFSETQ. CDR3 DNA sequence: TGCGCCAGCAGCTTGGGAGGAGCGGGGGGGTCCTACAATGAGCAGTTCTTC. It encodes CASSLGGAGGSYNEQFF.

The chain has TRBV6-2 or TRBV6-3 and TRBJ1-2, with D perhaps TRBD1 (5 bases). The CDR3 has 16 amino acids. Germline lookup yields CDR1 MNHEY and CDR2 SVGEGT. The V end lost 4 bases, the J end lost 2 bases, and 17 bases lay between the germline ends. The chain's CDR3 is CASSFGLRGVNYGYTF. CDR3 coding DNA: TGTGCCAGCAGTTTCGGGCTCCGGGGGGTGAACTATGGCTACACCTTC.

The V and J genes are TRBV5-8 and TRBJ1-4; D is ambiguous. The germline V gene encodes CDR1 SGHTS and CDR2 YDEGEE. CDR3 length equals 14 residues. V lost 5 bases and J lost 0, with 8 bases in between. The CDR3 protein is CASSGSPTNEKLFF. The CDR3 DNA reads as TGTGCCAGCAGTGGGTCCCCAACTAATGAAAAACTGTTTTTT.

This CDR3 reads CATSRDKDSSYEQYF. The CDR3 bases are TGTGCCACCAGCAGAGATAAGGACAGCTCCTACGAGCAGTACTTC. V usage is TRBV15 and J usage is TRBJ2-7; tentative D call: TRBD1 (6 bases). The CDR3 runs to 15 residues. Per germline, CDR1 LNHNV and CDR2 YYDKDF (reference sequence). Trimming removed 0 bases from V and 0 bases from J, with 9 bases in between.

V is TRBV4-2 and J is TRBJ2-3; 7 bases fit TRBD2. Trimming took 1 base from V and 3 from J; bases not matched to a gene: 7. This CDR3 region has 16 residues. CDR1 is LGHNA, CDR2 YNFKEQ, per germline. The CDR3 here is CASSQVSSGVTDTQYF. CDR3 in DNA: TGTGCCAGCAGCCAAGTCTCCAGCGGGGTTACAGATACGCAGTATTTT.

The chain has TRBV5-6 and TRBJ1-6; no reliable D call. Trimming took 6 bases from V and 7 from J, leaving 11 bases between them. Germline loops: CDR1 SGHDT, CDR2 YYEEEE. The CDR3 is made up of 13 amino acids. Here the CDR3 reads CASTGSPNSPLHF. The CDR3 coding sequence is TGTGCCAGCACTGGGTCCCCGAATTCACCCCTCCACTTT. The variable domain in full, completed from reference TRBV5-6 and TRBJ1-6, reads DAGVTQSPTHLIKTRGQQVTLRCSPKSGHDTVSWYQQALGQGPQFIFQYYEEEERQRGNFPDRFSGHQFPNYSSELNVNALLLGDSALYLCASTGSPNSPLHFGNGTRLTVT.